A selection of T cell receptor beta chains follows, all from one sample in a study of metastatic and nonmetastatic thyroid tumors. TCRdb re-called the PCR reads through MiXCR. The repertoire holds some 25,000 clones, with approximately 20% as singletons. Sequenced sample: blood. The source is a female donor with papillary thyroid cancer or a benign thyroid nodule (not recorded which). Some clones in this sample may be carry-over from other donors' samples. Both conserved end residues are part of each CDR3. A D gene is named only where the DNA matches it firmly. Size tells how often a clone was seen (once, few, many) or the class of an expanded clone, and some rows leave it out.

CDR3aa	CDR3nt	v_gene	d_gene	j_gene	abundance
CASSDQWDEQYF	TGTGCCAGCAGTGATCAATGGGACGAGCAGTACTTC	TRBV2	NA	TRBJ2-7	many
CASSQGLASGRYEQYF	TGCGCCAGCAGCCAAGGCCTGGCTAGCGGGAGGTACGAGCAGTACTTC	TRBV4-1	TRBD2	TRBJ2-7	many
CSASHGLAGEGETHYF	TGCAGTGCTTCCCATGGGTTAGCGGGAGAGGGAGAGACCCATTACTTC	TRBV20-1	TRBD2	TRBJ2-5	NA
CAWSGWLGSYNEQFF	TGTGCCTGGAGTGGGTGGCTAGGCTCCTACAATGAGCAGTTCTTC	TRBV30	NA	TRBJ2-1	NA
CASSIGGGGDTQYF	TGTGCCAGTAGTATAGGAGGGGGAGGAGATACGCAGTATTTT	TRBV19	NA	TRBJ2-3	many
CSARGGSNTEAFF	TGCAGTGCTAGAGGCGGGTCTAACACTGAAGCTTTCTTT	TRBV20-1	NA	TRBJ1-1	many
CASSEAAGQGVHRYF	TGTGCCAGCAGTGAAGCCGCGGGACAGGGAGTCCATAGGTACTTC	TRBV2	TRBD1	TRBJ2-7	many
CASSTKNNSPLHF	TGTGCCAGTAGTACGAAAAATAATTCGCCCCTCCACTTT	TRBV19	NA	TRBJ1-6	NA
CACEIADRETQYF	TGTGCCTGCGAAATAGCGGACCGGGAGACCCAGTACTTC	TRBV30	NA	TRBJ2-5	many
CASSAREVDTQYF	TGTGCCAGCAGCGCTCGGGAGGTGGATACGCAGTATTTT	TRBV6-4	TRBD2	TRBJ2-3	many
CASRGTSGIDEPDTQYF	TGTGCCAGCAGGGGGACTAGCGGGATTGATGAGCCAGATACGCAGTATTTT	TRBV12-3/TRBV12-4	TRBD2	TRBJ2-3	many
CSAIPIRSSGNTIYF	TGCAGTGCTATCCCTATTCGGAGCTCTGGAAACACCATATATTTT	TRBV20-1	NA	TRBJ1-3	many
CASSVHSGTFDLIAKNIQYF	TGTGCCAGCAGTGTCCACTCCGGGACGTTTGATTTAATAGCCAAAAACATTCAGTACTTC	TRBV6-1	NA	TRBJ2-4	many
CASSPRTSGGASDTQYF	TGTGCCAGCAGTCCGAGGACTAGCGGGGGTGCATCAGATACGCAGTATTTT	TRBV6-8	TRBD2	TRBJ2-3	few
CAISKERETSDTQYF	TGTGCCATCAGCAAAGAGCGGGAGACCTCAGATACGCAGTATTTT	TRBV10-3	TRBD2	TRBJ2-3	many
CASWDRLNTEAFF	TGTGCCAGTTGGGACAGGTTGAACACTGAAGCTTTCTTT	TRBV6-1	TRBD1	TRBJ1-1	NA
CSVAPNPVRGTEAFF	TGCAGCGTTGCCCCGAACCCCGTTAGGGGCACTGAAGCTTTCTTT	TRBV29-1	NA	TRBJ1-1	many
CASRSTDAKGLYEQYF	TGTGCCAGCAGGTCCACTGACGCGAAAGGCCTCTACGAGCAGTACTTC	TRBV28	NA	TRBJ2-7	few
CASSQGPGLAGASYEQYF	TGCGCCAGCAGCCAAGGCCCGGGACTAGCGGGGGCCTCCTACGAGCAGTACTTC	TRBV4-1	TRBD2	TRBJ2-7	many
CAWEHPFRAYNEQFF	TGTGCCTGGGAGCACCCTTTTCGGGCGTACAATGAGCAGTTCTTC	TRBV30	NA	TRBJ2-1	NA
CATSRVTTSWEQETQYF	TGTGCCACCAGCAGAGTCACGACTAGCTGGGAGCAAGAGACCCAGTACTTC	TRBV15	TRBD2	TRBJ2-5	few
CASSNIRGSEQFF	TGTGCCAGCAGCAATATAAGGGGCAGTGAGCAGTTCTTC	TRBV7-9	NA	TRBJ2-1	many
CASSSQIDTEAFF	TGTGCCAGCAGCTCACAAATTGACACTGAAGCTTTCTTT	TRBV7-3	NA	TRBJ1-1	many
CASSLEAATDTQYF	TGTGCCAGCAGTTTGGAAGCGGCCACAGATACGCAGTATTTT	TRBV12-3/TRBV12-4	NA	TRBJ2-3	many
CASSLLVKETQYF	TGCGCCAGCAGCCTGCTGGTTAAAGAGACCCAGTACTTC	TRBV4-1	NA	TRBJ2-5	many
CATSVQGSIAGNTIYF	TGTGCCACCAGTGTGCAGGGGTCCATCGCTGGAAACACCATATATTTT	TRBV24-1	NA	TRBJ1-3	many
CSGEGNSYEQYF	TGCAGTGGTGAAGGGAACTCCTACGAGCAGTACTTC	TRBV20-1	NA	TRBJ2-7	many
CASSFLAGGNEQYF	TGTGCCAGCAGTTTCCTAGCGGGAGGGAACGAGCAGTACTTC	TRBV28	TRBD2	TRBJ2-7	medium-sized
CASSSNKDSPLHF	TGTGCCAGCAGCTCCAACAAGGATTCACCCCTCCACTTT	TRBV7-2	NA	TRBJ1-6	once
CASSNQGGQPQHF	TGTGCCAGCAGTAACCAGGGGGGTCAGCCCCAGCATTTT	TRBV2	TRBD1	TRBJ1-5	many
CASSLAVITGELLF	TGTGCCAGCAGCTTAGCTGTGATCACCGGGGAGCTGCTTTTT	TRBV7-2	NA	TRBJ2-2	NA
CASSEYRGSEQYF	TGCGCCAGCAGTGAGTACAGGGGGAGCGAGCAGTACTTC	TRBV10-1	TRBD1	TRBJ2-7	NA
CASSQGLGTYEQYF	TGTGCCAGCAGCCAAGGGTTGGGTACCTACGAGCAGTACTTC	TRBV3-1	NA	TRBJ2-7	many
CARQLGGILYGHTF	TGTGCCAGACAGTTGGGGGGAATCCTCTATGGCCACACCTTC	TRBV2	NA	TRBJ1-2	few
CASSQDRRGAWALSEQYF	TGCGCCAGCAGCCAAGATCGGCGGGGGGCATGGGCCCTCAGCGAGCAGTACTTC	TRBV4-3	TRBD2	TRBJ2-7	many
CASSYDSYNEQFF	TGTGCCAGCAGTTACGACAGCTACAATGAGCAGTTCTTC	TRBV6-2/TRBV6-3	NA	TRBJ2-1	medium-sized
CASSQGWRRGHF	TGTGCCAGCAGCCAAGGGTGGAGGCGCGGGCATTTT	TRBV3-1	NA	TRBJ1-5	many
CSVETGGYTF	TGCAGCGTCGAGACAGGGGGCTACACCTTC	TRBV29-1	TRBD1	TRBJ1-2	many
CASSLFAGVGNEQFF	TGTGCCAGCAGCTTATTTGCGGGAGTTGGCAATGAGCAGTTCTTC	TRBV11-2	TRBD2	TRBJ2-1	NA
CASSEFAGANVLTF	TGCGCCAGCAGTGAGTTCGCTGGGGCCAACGTCCTGACTTTC	TRBV10-1	NA	TRBJ2-6	many
CASSPFFGELFF	TGTGCCAGCAGCCCCTTCTTCGGGGAGCTGTTTTTT	TRBV3-1	NA	TRBJ2-2	many
CASGGDSYNEQFF	TGTGCCAGTGGGGGGGACTCCTACAATGAGCAGTTCTTC	TRBV6-1	TRBD2	TRBJ2-1	few
CASSVGSTAPRAHEQYF	TGTGCCAGCAGCGTAGGCTCGACCGCCCCCCGGGCCCACGAGCAGTACTTC	TRBV9	NA	TRBJ2-7	NA
CASSFSTANTEAFF	TGTGCCAGCAGTTTTTCCACCGCGAACACTGAAGCTTTCTTT	TRBV12-3/TRBV12-4	NA	TRBJ1-1	NA
CASSLTVMNTGELFF	TGTGCCAGCAGTTTGACAGTTATGAACACCGGGGAGCTGTTTTTT	TRBV28	NA	TRBJ2-2	NA